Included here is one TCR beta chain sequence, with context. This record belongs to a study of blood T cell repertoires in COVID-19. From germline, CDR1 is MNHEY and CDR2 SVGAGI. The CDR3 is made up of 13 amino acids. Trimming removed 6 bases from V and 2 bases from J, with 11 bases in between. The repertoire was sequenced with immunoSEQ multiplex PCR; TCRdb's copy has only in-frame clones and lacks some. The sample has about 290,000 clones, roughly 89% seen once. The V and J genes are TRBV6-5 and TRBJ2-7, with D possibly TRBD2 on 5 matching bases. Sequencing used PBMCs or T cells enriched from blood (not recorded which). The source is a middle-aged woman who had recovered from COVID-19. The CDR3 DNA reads TGTGCCAGCAGAACCACCGGGGCCTACGAGCAGTACTTC. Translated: CASRTTGAYEQYF.